This is a list of T cell receptor beta chains from one sample in a study of T cells in Graves' hyperthyroidism and ophthalmopathy. TCRdb re-called the multiplex PCR reads with MiXCR, one entry per CDR3 protein. The sample lists approximately 260,000 distinct CDR3 sequences, approximately 16% occurring once. Sequencing was performed on blood. Receptors originate from a woman aged 50 to 60 with Graves' hyperthyroidism that later progressed to Graves' ophthalmopathy. The CDR3 runs from the conserved cysteine through the conserved F or W. Fields, in order: D gene, J gene, V gene, clone size, CDR3 DNA, CDR3 protein. A D gene is named only where the DNA matches it firmly. Size is stated for part of the rows, as once, few or many counts, or as a class when the clone is expanded.

D: .
J: TRBJ2-7
V: TRBV20-1
size: .
DNA: TGCAGTGCTAGAGTGGCCCCGACTGATTCCTACGAGCAGTACTTC
CDR3: CSARVAPTDSYEQYF

D: .
J: TRBJ2-5
V: TRBV5-1
size: many
DNA: TGCGCCAGCAGCTTGGATCTACCACGGGAGACCCAGTACTTC
CDR3: CASSLDLPRETQYF

D: TRBD2
J: TRBJ2-1
V: TRBV20-1
size: many
DNA: TGCAGTGCCGCCCGACTAGCGGACTTCTCCTACAATGAGCAGTTCTTC
CDR3: CSAARLADFSYNEQFF

D: .
J: TRBJ2-7
V: TRBV4-1
size: few
DNA: TGCGCCAGCAGCCAAGCCAGACAGCGTGGCTCCTACGAGCAGTACTTC
CDR3: CASSQARQRGSYEQYF

D: .
J: TRBJ1-4
V: TRBV28
size: many
DNA: TGTGCCAGCAGTTTAATACCTTCTAATGAAAAACTGTTTTTT
CDR3: CASSLIPSNEKLFF

D: TRBD1
J: TRBJ1-2
V: TRBV5-5
size: many
DNA: TGTGCCAGCAGCTCCAGGGACAGCTATGGCTACACCTTC
CDR3: CASSSRDSYGYTF

D: .
J: TRBJ2-7
V: TRBV30
size: many
DNA: TGTGCCTGGAGTCGATTAGTCACAAACGAGCAGTACTTC
CDR3: CAWSRLVTNEQYF

D: TRBD1
J: TRBJ1-3
V: TRBV18
size: many
DNA: TGTGCCAGCTCACCGACCTCGGGACAGGTGGCTTCTGGAAACACCATATATTTT
CDR3: CASSPTSGQVASGNTIYF

D: TRBD1
J: TRBJ2-7
V: TRBV20-1
size: many
DNA: TGCAGTGCTAGCCACACAGGACAGGGAGGCTACGAGCAGTACTTC
CDR3: CSASHTGQGGYEQYF

D: .
J: TRBJ2-1
V: TRBV12-3/TRBV12-4
size: many
DNA: TGTGCCAGCAGTTTATACGGAGGGGCGCACTACAATGAGCAGTTCTTC
CDR3: CASSLYGGAHYNEQFF

D: .
J: TRBJ1-3
V: TRBV7-2
size: few
DNA: TGTGCCAGCAGCTCTCAAGGGGTTGGAAACACCATATATTTT
CDR3: CASSSQGVGNTIYF

D: .
J: TRBJ1-1
V: TRBV5-8
size: few
DNA: TGTGCCAGCAGCTTGGATGTTCGGGGGTATAACACTGAAGCTTTCTTT
CDR3: CASSLDVRGYNTEAFF

D: TRBD2
J: TRBJ2-1
V: TRBV5-8
size: many
DNA: TGTGCCAGCAGCTTGGTACAGACTAGCGGGACAAGCTCCTACAATGAGCAGTTCTTC
CDR3: CASSLVQTSGTSSYNEQFF

D: TRBD2
J: TRBJ2-5
V: TRBV27
size: many
DNA: TGTGCCAGCAGTTTATGGGGAGCGGGAGGCCAAGAGACCCAGTACTTC
CDR3: CASSLWGAGGQETQYF

D: TRBD1
J: TRBJ2-7
V: TRBV15
size: many
DNA: TGTGCCACCAGCAGAGATCGGACAGGCTACGAGCAGTACTTC
CDR3: CATSRDRTGYEQYF

D: .
J: TRBJ2-2
V: TRBV18
size: .
DNA: TGTGCCAGCTCACCGGTCGCAGGTTGGAACACCGGGGAGCTGTTTTTT
CDR3: CASSPVAGWNTGELFF

D: .
J: TRBJ1-1
V: TRBV4-1
size: few
DNA: TGCGCCAGCAGCCAAGGTGGGGGGCTTATCACTGAAGCTTTCTTT
CDR3: CASSQGGGLITEAFF

D: TRBD1
J: TRBJ1-2
V: TRBV6-1
size: many
DNA: TGTGCCAGCAGTGAAGCGCTTCGGGACAGGGCTGGCTACACCTTC
CDR3: CASSEALRDRAGYTF

D: .
J: TRBJ1-6
V: TRBV2
size: .
DNA: TGTGCCAGCAGTGAACAGTCACCCCTCCACTTT
CDR3: CASSEQSPLHF

D: .
J: TRBJ1-1
V: TRBV7-3
size: many
DNA: TGTGCCAGCAGGTCGGGGCGGTCGGACACTGAAGCTTTCTTT
CDR3: CASRSGRSDTEAFF

D: TRBD2
J: TRBJ2-5
V: TRBV5-1
size: many
DNA: TGCGCCAGCAGCTTGGGAGCCCGGGAGGGCGGAGAGACCCAGTACTTC
CDR3: CASSLGAREGGETQYF

D: TRBD1
J: TRBJ2-1
V: TRBV12-3/TRBV12-4
size: many
DNA: TGTGCCAGCAGTTTAGCGCATCAGGACAGGGGGCGCAATGAGCAGTTCTTC
CDR3: CASSLAHQDRGRNEQFF

D: .
J: TRBJ1-2
V: TRBV3-1
size: many
DNA: TGTGCCAGCAGCGCTCGGAGGGATGGCTACACCTTC
CDR3: CASSARRDGYTF

D: TRBD1
J: TRBJ1-2
V: TRBV6-1
size: many
DNA: TGTGCCAGCAGACGGACAGGAGATAACTATGGCTACACCTTC
CDR3: CASRRTGDNYGYTF

D: .
J: TRBJ2-2
V: TRBV14
size: few
DNA: TGTGCCAGCAGCCAAGTGTCCAGTTACACCGGGGAGCTGTTTTTT
CDR3: CASSQVSSYTGELFF

D: TRBD1
J: TRBJ2-1
V: TRBV24-1
size: many
DNA: TGTGCCACCAGTGATTTGGCACAGGGGGGTAAAAATGAGCAGTTCTTC
CDR3: CATSDLAQGGKNEQFF

D: TRBD1
J: TRBJ1-5
V: TRBV5-5
size: .
DNA: TGTGCCAGCAGCTTGGGCGACAGGGACAATCAGCCCCAGCATTTT
CDR3: CASSLGDRDNQPQHF

D: .
J: TRBJ1-1
V: TRBV11-2
size: many
DNA: TGTGCCAGCAGCTTAGATTGGGGGGGGAACACTGAAGCTTTCTTT
CDR3: CASSLDWGGNTEAFF

D: TRBD2
J: TRBJ2-7
V: TRBV9
size: many
DNA: TGTGCCAGCAGCGAAGGACTAGCGGACTACGAGCAGTACTTC
CDR3: CASSEGLADYEQYF

D: .
J: TRBJ1-4
V: TRBV7-9
size: many
DNA: TGTGCCAGCAGCTTATCCAGGATCGCAACTAATGAAAAACTGTTTTTT
CDR3: CASSLSRIATNEKLFF

D: .
J: TRBJ2-2
V: TRBV7-3
size: many
DNA: TGTGCCAGCAGCTCCTCCCCGGGACACCTAAACACCGGGGAGCTGTTTTTT
CDR3: CASSSSPGHLNTGELFF

D: .
J: TRBJ1-2
V: TRBV7-2
size: many
DNA: TGTGCCAGCAGCCACGGGGGTAGCTATGGCTACACCTTC
CDR3: CASSHGGSYGYTF

D: .
J: TRBJ2-2
V: TRBV10-1
size: few
DNA: TGCGCCAGCAGTGAGTCAGGCGGGGAGCTGTTTTTT
CDR3: CASSESGGELFF